The 20 T cell receptor beta chains in this list originate from one sample, sequenced in a study of blood T cells in healthy people across ages (dated by TCRdb to between 2015 and 2017). The library was made by 5' RACE. The instrument was an Illumina HiSeq 2500. A second PCR of about 7 to 12 cycles was run with a J-beta primer mix and a sample-barcoded 5' primer. TCRdb redid the processing of the public reads, applying fastp at Q25 and MiXCR, and retained in-frame beta chains. One record per CDR3 amino acid sequence lists the most common genes and DNA. This sample gives roughly 550,000 distinct CDR3 sequences in total; about 25% of them show up just once. Roughly 9.4% of the sample is taken by the ten largest. This sample was also put to use in a study of T cells of mothers and their children.

What was sequenced was blood. These receptors were taken from a boy younger than 18 in good health.

The genes are TRBV7-9 and TRBJ1-2; D remains ambiguous. The CDR3 loop spans 13 amino acids. Trimming removed 5 bases from V and 4 bases from J, with 11 bases in between. Looked up from germline, CDR1 is SEHNR and CDR2 is FQNEAQ (reference sequence). The CDR3 region has the DNA TGTGCCAGCAGCGAGGGAATAGGCTATGGCTACACCTTC. Translated, it gives CASSEGIGYGYTF.

The chain employs TRBV3-1 and TRBJ2-7, with a weak D call TRBD2 (5 bases). Trimming took 0 bases from V and 0 from J, leaving 12 bases between them. The CDR3 length is 16 residues. Germline V gene sequence: CDR1 LGHDT, CDR2 YNNKEL (reference sequence). CDR3 region: CASSQDAKGSSYEQYF. Here the CDR3 DNA reads TGTGCCAGCAGCCAAGATGCGAAAGGGAGCTCCTACGAGCAGTACTTC.

The genes are TRBV29-1 and TRBJ2-7; TRBD1 matches 7 bases. Germline V CDR1 and CDR2: SQVTM, ANQGSEA. CDR3 length: 13 residues. The V segment lost 4 bases and the J segment 0 bases; nucleotides outside the gene matches: 3. This CDR3 reads CSVGAGGSYEQYF. CDR3 nucleotides: TGCAGCGTTGGCGCAGGGGGCTCCTACGAGCAGTACTTC.

The V and J genes are TRBV7-8 and TRBJ2-4, with D perhaps TRBD1 (6 bases). V lost 2 bases and J lost 3, with 14 bases in between. The CDR3 covers 16 residues. Germline-derived CDR1 and CDR2 are SGHVS and FQNEAQ. The DNA of the CDR3 is TGTGCCAGCAGCTTACTTCAGGGGCCGGTCAAAAACATTCAGTACTTC. Translation gives CASSLLQGPVKNIQYF.

The chain carries TRBV12-3 or TRBV12-4 and TRBJ1-2; a possible D gene is TRBD1 (6 bases). V lost 5 bases, J lost 7 bases, and 17 bases lay in between. This CDR3 has 14 residues. The CDR3 spells CASSPHRGGTGYTF. The CDR3 DNA follows: TGTGCCAGCAGTCCCCACCGGGGGGGCACTGGCTACACCTTC.

A few counts support this clonotype. The V call is TRBV4-3, the J call TRBJ2-5; D unresolved. CDR3 size: 14 residues. CDR1 and CDR2 from the germline V gene are LGHNA and YSLEER. The V gene lost 0 bases and the J gene lost 1 base, with 6 bases spanning the gap. The CDR3 loop reads CASSQDVPQETQYF. The CDR3 DNA follows: TGCGCCAGCAGCCAAGATGTCCCCCAAGAGACCCAGTACTTC.

Comments on this clonotype: Relative to the germline gene, one junction end is altered; a read error may explain this. The V gene is TRBV7-2, the J gene TRBJ2-1; 8 positions match TRBD2. Germline V gene data show CDR1 as SGHTA and CDR2 as FQGNSA. This CDR3 spans 16 amino acids. Here the CDR3 DNA reads TGTGCCAGCACCTTAGTTGGCGGGGGGATCAGGGATGAGCAGTTCTTC. It specifies CASTLVGGGIRDEQFF.

The chain has TRBV7-9 and TRBJ2-5, with TRBD2 matching 9 bases. The J call may be incorrect, as the DNA end agrees better with TRBJ2-1. Germline lookup yields CDR1 SEHNR and CDR2 FQNEAQ (reference sequence). This CDR3 comprises 12 residues. The CDR3 loop reads CASSLASGDQFF. CDR3 in DNA: TGTGCCAGCAGTCTGGCTAGCGGGGATCAGTTCTTC.

The chain combines TRBV20-1 with TRBJ2-2, with 12 bases identical to TRBD1. Germline V lookup: CDR1 DFQATT, CDR2 SNEGSKA (reference sequence). Germline trimming cut 4 bases from V and 7 bases from J; bases unmatched to any gene: 4. This CDR3 has 14 residues. The CDR3 spells CSATGTGGGGELFF. Here the CDR3 DNA reads TGCAGTGCTACCGGGACAGGGGGCGGCGGGGAGCTGTTTTTT.

Only a few counts were recorded for this clonotype. The chain carries TRBV5-1 and TRBJ2-7; TRBD1 aligns across 12 bases. This CDR3 contains 14 residues. V was clipped by 2 bases and J by 6 bases; unmatched bases: 3. CDR1 SGHRS and CDR2 YFSETQ come from the germline V gene. The CDR3 reads CASSFRDRGPEQYF. The CDR3 DNA reads TGCGCCAGCAGCTTTCGGGACAGGGGGCCCGAGCAGTACTTC.

The chain links TRBV20-1 to TRBJ2-1; 10 bases agree with TRBD2. Matching the DNA end better, TRBJ2-7 makes the J call doubtful. The CDR3 extends over 16 amino acids. Germline assignment: CDR1 DFQATT and CDR2 SNEGSKA (reference sequence). The CDR3 region is CSAEPISGGLIYEQYF. CDR3 coding DNA: TGCAGTGCAGAACCCATTAGCGGGGGGTTGATCTACGAGCAGTACTTC.

Only a few counts were recorded for this clonotype. The chain is built from TRBV7-8 and TRBJ2-3; 10 bases line up with TRBD1. The trim removed 4 bases at V and 3 bases at J, leaving 10 bases unmatched. The CDR3 totals 17 residues. CDR1 and CDR2 from the germline V gene are SGHVS and FQNEAQ. The CDR3: CASSSKSGQGLTDTQYF. The CDR3 DNA reads TGTGCCAGCAGCTCAAAGTCGGGACAGGGGTTGACAGATACGCAGTATTTT. The variable domain in full, with the rest retrieved from reference TRBV7-8 and TRBJ2-3, is GAGVSQSPRYKVAKRGQDVALRCDPISGHVSLFWYQQALGQGPEFLTYFQNEAQLDKSGLPSDRFFAERPEGSVSTLKIQRTQQEDSAVYLCASSSKSGQGLTDTQYFGPGTRLTVL.

This clonotype has at least ten counts. The gene calls are TRBV6-5 and TRBJ1-2; tentative D call: TRBD1 (6 bases). V shed 4 bases and J shed 8 bases, with 17 bases lying between them. This CDR3 spans 14 amino acids. From germline, CDR1 is MNHEY and CDR2 SVGAGI. CDR3 DNA: TGTGCCAGCAGTTCGCCGGGACACCAGATCGGCTACACCTTC. This sequence encodes CASSSPGHQIGYTF.

The genes are TRBV13 and TRBJ2-5; TRBD2 matches at 8 bases. The closer fit of TRBJ2-1 to the DNA end suggests the J call may be wrong. The V gene's germline CDR1 is PRHDT and CDR2 FYEKMQ (reference sequence). This CDR3 has 18 residues. The CDR3 spells CASSLVVSPAGAYNEQFF. DNA of the CDR3: TGTGCCAGCAGCTTAGTAGTAAGTCCAGCGGGGGCCTACAATGAGCAGTTCTTC.

This clonotype was observed a few times. CDR3: CASSITGENYGYTF. CDR3 coding DNA: TGTGCCAGCTCGATTACGGGGGAGAACTATGGCTACACCTTC. The rearrangement joins TRBV9 to TRBJ1-2, with a possible D match to TRBD1 (5 bases). CDR3 length: 14 amino acids. V was pared by 7 bases and J by 2 bases, with 15 bases between. Germline-derived CDR1 and CDR2 are SGDLS and YYNGEE.

This clonotype occurred a few times. V and J are TRBV4-1 and TRBJ2-7; TRBD2 agrees at 10 bases. This CDR3 spans 18 amino acids. Losses at the gene ends were 0 bases for V and 4 bases for J; bases not matched to a gene: 12. CDR1 MGHRA and CDR2 YSYEKL come from the germline V gene. CDR3 nucleotides: TGCGCCAGCAGCCAAGATTATGGGAGAGCGGGAGGGTTTTACGAGCAGTACTTC. This encodes CASSQDYGRAGGFYEQYF.

Worth noting for this clonotype: Relative to the germline gene, one junction end is altered; a read error may explain this. The chain employs TRBV5-1 and TRBJ2-1; 16 nucleotides agree with TRBD2. This CDR3 comprises 16 residues. Germline lookup yields CDR1 SGHRS and CDR2 YFSETQ. The CDR3, as DNA: TGCGCCGGCAGCTTGGCCGGGACTAGCGGGAGGGGTGAGCAGTTCTTC. Translating gives CAGSLAGTSGRGEQFF.

The chain uses TRBV7-8 and TRBJ1-1; weak D call: TRBD1 (5 bases). This CDR3 contains 15 residues. CDR1 is SGHVS, CDR2 FQNEAQ, per germline. Trimming stripped 2 bases from V and 1 base from J, with 11 bases between. DNA of the CDR3: TGTGCCAGCAGCTTAACGGGACGGTGGAACACTGAAGCTTTCTTT. Protein sequence: CASSLTGRWNTEAFF.

This chain uses TRBV4-3 with TRBJ1-6; D gene ambiguous. Between the trimmed V and J ends, which lost 0 bases and 7 bases, there was a span of 7 bases. This CDR3 comprises 14 residues. CDR1 and CDR2 (germline): LGHNA, YSLEER. In nucleotides, the CDR3 is TGCGCCAGCAGCCAAGATCATGTGAATTCACCCCTCCACTTT. Its protein product is CASSQDHVNSPLHF.

This clonotype occurred a few times. For the CDR3, the DNA is TGTGCCAGCAGCTTAGATTGGGTGGACGGGGACGTCTCCTACGAGCAGTACTTC. Its protein product is CASSLDWVDGDVSYEQYF. V and J are TRBV11-2 and TRBJ2-5; perhaps D is TRBD1 or TRBD2 (5 bases each). The DNA matches TRBJ2-7 better at its end, which makes the J call doubtful. Germline assignment: CDR1 SGHAT and CDR2 FQNNGV. The CDR3 contains 18 residues.